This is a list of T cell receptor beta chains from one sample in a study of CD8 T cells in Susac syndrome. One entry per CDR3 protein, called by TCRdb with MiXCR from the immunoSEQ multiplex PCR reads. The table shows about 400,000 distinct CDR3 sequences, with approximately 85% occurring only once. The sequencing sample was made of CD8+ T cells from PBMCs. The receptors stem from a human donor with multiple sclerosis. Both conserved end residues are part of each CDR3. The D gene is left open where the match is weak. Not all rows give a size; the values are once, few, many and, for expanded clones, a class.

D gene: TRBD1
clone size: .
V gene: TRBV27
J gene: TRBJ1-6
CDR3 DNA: TGTGCCAGCAGTTCGCGGGGGGGGACAGGGACTCTCTCACCCCTCCACTTT
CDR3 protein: CASSSRGGTGTLSPLHF

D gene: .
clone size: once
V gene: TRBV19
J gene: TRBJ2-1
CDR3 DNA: TGTGCCAGTAGTGGCGTCGCCGCCTATGAGCAGTTCTTC
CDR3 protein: CASSGVAAYEQFF

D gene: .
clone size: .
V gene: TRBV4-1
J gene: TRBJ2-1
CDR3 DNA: TGCGCCAGCAGCCTGACCCCCGGGACACCCAATGAGCAGTTCTTC
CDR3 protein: CASSLTPGTPNEQFF

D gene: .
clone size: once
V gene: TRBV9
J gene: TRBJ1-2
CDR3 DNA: TGTGCCAGCAGCGTAGGGCCGGACGGCGTCTATGGCTACACCTTC
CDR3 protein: CASSVGPDGVYGYTF

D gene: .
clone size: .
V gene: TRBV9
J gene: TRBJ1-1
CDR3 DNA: TGTGCCAGCAGTCTTGGGGACGGGGGAACTGAAGCTTTCTTT
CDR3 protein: CASSLGDGGTEAFF

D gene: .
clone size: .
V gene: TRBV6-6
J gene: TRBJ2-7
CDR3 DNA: TGTGCCAGCAGTTACTGGACAGAAAGCTCCTACGAGCAGTACTTC
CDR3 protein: CASSYWTESSYEQYF

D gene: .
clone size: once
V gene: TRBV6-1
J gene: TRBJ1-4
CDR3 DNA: TGTGCCAGCAGCCCCTCCGAAGGGGGAGTAACTAATGAAAAACTGTTTTTT
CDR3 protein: CASSPSEGGVTNEKLFF

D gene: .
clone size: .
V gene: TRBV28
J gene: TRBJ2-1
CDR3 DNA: TGTGCCAGCAGTTTAGTTCCCCTCTCCTACAATGAGCAGTTCTTC
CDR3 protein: CASSLVPLSYNEQFF

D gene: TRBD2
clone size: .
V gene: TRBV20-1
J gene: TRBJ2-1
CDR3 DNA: TGCAGTGCACCCCTTCTAGCGGGAGGGCCCAATGAGCAGTTCTTC
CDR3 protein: CSAPLLAGGPNEQFF

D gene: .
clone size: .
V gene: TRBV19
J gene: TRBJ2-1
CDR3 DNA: TGTGCCAGTAGCCCCAAGGGGTTCTCCTACAATGAGCAGTTCTTC
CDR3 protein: CASSPKGFSYNEQFF

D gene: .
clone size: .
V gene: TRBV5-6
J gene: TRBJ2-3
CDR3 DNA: TGTGCCAGCAGCTTGGTAGCGTCTAGCACAGATACGCAGTTTTTT
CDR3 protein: CASSLVASSTDTQFF

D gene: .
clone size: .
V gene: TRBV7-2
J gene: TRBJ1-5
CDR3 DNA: TGTGCCAGCAGCCCACTTGGCAATCAGCCCCAGCATTTT
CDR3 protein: CASSPLGNQPQHF

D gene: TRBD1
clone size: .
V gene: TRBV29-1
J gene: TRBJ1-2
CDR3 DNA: TGCAGCGTCTTTCCCCCGACAGGGGTCTATGGCTACACCTTC
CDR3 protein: CSVFPPTGVYGYTF

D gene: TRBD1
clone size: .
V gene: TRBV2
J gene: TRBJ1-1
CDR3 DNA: TGTGCCAGCGACAGGGGTACTGAAGCTTTCTTT
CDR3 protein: CASDRGTEAFF

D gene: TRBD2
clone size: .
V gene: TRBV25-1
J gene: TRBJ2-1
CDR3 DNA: TGTGCCAGCAGTGGGCCGCCGGCGGGAGCAAGCTCCTACAATGAGCAGTTCTTC
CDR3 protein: CASSGPPAGASSYNEQFF

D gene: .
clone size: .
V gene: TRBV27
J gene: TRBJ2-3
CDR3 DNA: TGTGCCAGCAGTTTATCCCAGACTCCTCCTGATACGCAGTATTTT
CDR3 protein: CASSLSQTPPDTQYF

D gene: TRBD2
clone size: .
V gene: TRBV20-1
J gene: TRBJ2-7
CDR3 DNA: TGCAGTGCCCTACCCGGGACTAGCGAGAGGGAGCAGTACTTC
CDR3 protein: CSALPGTSEREQYF

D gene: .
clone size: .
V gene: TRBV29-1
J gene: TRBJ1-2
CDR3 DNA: TGCAGCGTTTATCAAGGGGCATTCTATGGCTACACCTTC
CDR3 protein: CSVYQGAFYGYTF

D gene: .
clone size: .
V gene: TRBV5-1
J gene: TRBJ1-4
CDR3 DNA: TGCGCCAGCAGCTTGGGAGAGTATGAAAAACTGTTTTTT
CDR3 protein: CASSLGEYEKLFF

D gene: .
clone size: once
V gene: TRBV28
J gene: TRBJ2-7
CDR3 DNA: TGTGCCAGCCAAAAAACGGGACCGCCCTACGAGCAGTACTTC
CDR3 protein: CASQKTGPPYEQYF

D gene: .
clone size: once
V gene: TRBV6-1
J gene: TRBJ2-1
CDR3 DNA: TGTGCCAGCAGTGCTGGACAGCTAAGCTCCTACAATGAGCAGTTCTTC
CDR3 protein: CASSAGQLSSYNEQFF

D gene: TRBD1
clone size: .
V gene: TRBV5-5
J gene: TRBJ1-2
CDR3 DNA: TGTGCCAGCAGCCCAAGGGTCACAGGGGCCCGTTTAAACTATGGCTACACCTTC
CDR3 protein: CASSPRVTGARLNYGYTF

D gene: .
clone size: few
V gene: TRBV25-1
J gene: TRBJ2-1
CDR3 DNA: TGTGCCAGCAGTGAATTATCCAATGAGCAGTTCTTC
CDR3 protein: CASSELSNEQFF

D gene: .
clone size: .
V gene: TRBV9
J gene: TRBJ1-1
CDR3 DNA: TGTGCCAGCAGCCCCCATGGGGGGATCACTGAAGCTTTCTTT
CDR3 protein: CASSPHGGITEAFF

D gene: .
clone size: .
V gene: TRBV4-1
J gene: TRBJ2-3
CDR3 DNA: TGCGCCAGCAGCCAAGATTCGGGCGCGGGGCCTAGGCACACAGATACGCAGTATTTT
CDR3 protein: CASSQDSGAGPRHTDTQYF

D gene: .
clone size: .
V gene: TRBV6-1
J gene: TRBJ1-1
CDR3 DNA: TGTGCCAGCAGTGAGCTTACGTTGGTGACTGAAGCTTTCTTT
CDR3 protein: CASSELTLVTEAFF

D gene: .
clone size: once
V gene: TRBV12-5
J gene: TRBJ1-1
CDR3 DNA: TGTGCTAGTGGTCTTGACGGTTCGAACACTGAAGCTTTCTTT
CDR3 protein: CASGLDGSNTEAFF

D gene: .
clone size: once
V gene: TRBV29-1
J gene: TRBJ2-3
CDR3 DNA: TGCAGCGTTGAAGGGTCGGTGGTAGATACGCAGTATTTT
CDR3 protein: CSVEGSVVDTQYF

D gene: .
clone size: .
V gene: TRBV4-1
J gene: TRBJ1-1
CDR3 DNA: TGCGCCAGCAGCCAAAGCGACGCGTCTGAAGCTTTCTTT
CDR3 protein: CASSQSDASEAFF

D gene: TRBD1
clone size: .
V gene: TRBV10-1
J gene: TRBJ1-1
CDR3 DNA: TGCGCCAGCAGGGACAGGGATTTGAACACTGAAGCTTTCTTT
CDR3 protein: CASRDRDLNTEAFF

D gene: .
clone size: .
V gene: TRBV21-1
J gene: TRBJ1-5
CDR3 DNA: TGTGCCAGCAGCAAAAGATCACGGTTCGTCGAGCCCCAGCATTTT
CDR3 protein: CASSKRSRFVEPQHF

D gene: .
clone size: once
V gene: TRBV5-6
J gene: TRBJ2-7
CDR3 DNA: TGTGCCAGCAGCGCCACGGAGTTTCGGTACGAGCAGTACTTC
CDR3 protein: CASSATEFRYEQYF

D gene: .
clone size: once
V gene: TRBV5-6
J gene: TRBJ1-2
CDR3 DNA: TGTGCCAGCAGCTTGGTTGGCAGACCTATAGGCTACACCTTC
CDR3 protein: CASSLVGRPIGYTF

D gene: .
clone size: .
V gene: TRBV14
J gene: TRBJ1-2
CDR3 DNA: TGTGCCACCCTGAATGAGGACAAGGGCATATTCGGCTACACCTTC
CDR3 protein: CATLNEDKGIFGYTF

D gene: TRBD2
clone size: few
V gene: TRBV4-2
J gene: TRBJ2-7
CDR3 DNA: TGTGCCAGCAGCCAAGCCGGGACTAACTACGAGCAGTACTTC
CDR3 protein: CASSQAGTNYEQYF